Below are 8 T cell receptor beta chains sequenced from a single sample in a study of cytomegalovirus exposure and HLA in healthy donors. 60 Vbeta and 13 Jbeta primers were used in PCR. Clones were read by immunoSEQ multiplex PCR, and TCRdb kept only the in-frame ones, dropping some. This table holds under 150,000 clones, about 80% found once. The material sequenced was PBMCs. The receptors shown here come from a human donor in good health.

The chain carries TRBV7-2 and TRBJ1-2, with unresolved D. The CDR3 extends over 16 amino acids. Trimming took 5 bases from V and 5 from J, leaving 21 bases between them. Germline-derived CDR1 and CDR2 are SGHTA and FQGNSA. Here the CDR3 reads CASSVEVGVGLYGYTF. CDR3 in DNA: TGTGCCAGCAGCGTAGAGGTCGGGGTTGGCCTTTATGGCTACACCTTC.

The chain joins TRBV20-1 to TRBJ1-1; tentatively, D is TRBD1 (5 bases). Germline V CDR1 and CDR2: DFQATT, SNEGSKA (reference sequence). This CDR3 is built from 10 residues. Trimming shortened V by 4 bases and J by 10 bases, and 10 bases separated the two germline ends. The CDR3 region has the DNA TGCAGTGCTACAGGGTCTACAGCTTTCTTT. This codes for CSATGSTAFF.

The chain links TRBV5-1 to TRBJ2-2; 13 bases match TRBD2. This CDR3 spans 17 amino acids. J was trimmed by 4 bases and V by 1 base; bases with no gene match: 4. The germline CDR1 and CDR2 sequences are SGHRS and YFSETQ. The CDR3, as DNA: TGCGCCAGCAGCTTGACTAGCGGGGGGGCCCCCACCGGGGAGCTGTTTTTT. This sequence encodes CASSLTSGGAPTGELFF.

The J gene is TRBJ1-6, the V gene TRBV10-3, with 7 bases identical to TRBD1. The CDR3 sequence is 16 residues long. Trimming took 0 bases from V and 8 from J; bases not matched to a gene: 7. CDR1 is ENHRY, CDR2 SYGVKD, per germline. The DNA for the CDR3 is TGTGCCATCAGTGAGTCTTTACAGGGGATCGATTCACCCCTCCACTTT. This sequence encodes CAISESLQGIDSPLHF.

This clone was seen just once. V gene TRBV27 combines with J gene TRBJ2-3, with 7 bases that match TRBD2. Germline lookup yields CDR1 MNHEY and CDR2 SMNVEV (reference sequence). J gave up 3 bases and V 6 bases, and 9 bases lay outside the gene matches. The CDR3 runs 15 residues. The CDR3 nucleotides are TGTGCCAGCAGCTACACCTCTAGCGGAACAGATACGCAGTATTTT. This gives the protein CASSYTSSGTDTQYF.

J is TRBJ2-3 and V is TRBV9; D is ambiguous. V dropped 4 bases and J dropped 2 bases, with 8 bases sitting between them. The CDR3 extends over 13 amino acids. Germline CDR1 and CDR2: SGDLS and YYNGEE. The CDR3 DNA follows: TGTGCCAGCAGCACATACACCACAGATACGCAGTATTTT. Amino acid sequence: CASSTYTTDTQYF.

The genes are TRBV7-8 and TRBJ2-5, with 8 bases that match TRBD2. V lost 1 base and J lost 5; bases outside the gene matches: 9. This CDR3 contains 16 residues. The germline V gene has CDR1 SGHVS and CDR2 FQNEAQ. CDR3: CASSLDRGGPAETQYF. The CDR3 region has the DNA TGTGCCAGCAGCTTAGATCGGGGGGGCCCGGCTGAGACCCAGTACTTC.

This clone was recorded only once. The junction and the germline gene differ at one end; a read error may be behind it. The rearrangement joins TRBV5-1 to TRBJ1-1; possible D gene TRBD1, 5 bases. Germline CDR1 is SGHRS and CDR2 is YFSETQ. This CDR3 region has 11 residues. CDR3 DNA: TGCACCAGCCGGGGGAGCACTGAAGCTTTCTTT. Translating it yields CTSRGSTEAFF.